This T cell receptor (beta chain) is drawn from a study of OX40 agonist ivuxolimab in advanced cancers. Clones were read by immunoSEQ multiplex PCR, and TCRdb kept only the in-frame ones, dropping some. Of tens of thousands of clones in the sample, roughly 84% were seen once. Sequencing used CD4+ or CD8+ T cells sorted from blood, obtained in a trial of the OX40 agonist ivuxolimab. This receptor was identified in an adult with an advanced solid tumor such as melanoma, head and neck, liver or kidney cancer.

This CDR3 reads CASSLASGRESSVSKQETQYF. The CDR3 region has the DNA TGTGCCAGCAGTTTGGCTAGCGGGAGAGAGAGCTCGGTGTCAAAACAAGAGACCCAGTACTTC. The rearrangement links TRBV28 to TRBJ2-5; 10 positions match TRBD2. The CDR3 contains 21 residues. V shed 3 bases and J 2 bases; nucleotides not matched to a gene: 21. Germline values: CDR1 MDHEN, CDR2 SYDVKM. Supplemented by reference TRBV28 and TRBJ2-5, the full variable domain reads DVKVTQSSRYLVKRTGEKVFLECVQDMDHENMFWYRQDPGLGLRLIYFSYDVKMKEKGDIPEGYSVSREKKERFSLILESASTNQTSMYLCASSLASGRESSVSKQETQYFGPGTRLLVL.